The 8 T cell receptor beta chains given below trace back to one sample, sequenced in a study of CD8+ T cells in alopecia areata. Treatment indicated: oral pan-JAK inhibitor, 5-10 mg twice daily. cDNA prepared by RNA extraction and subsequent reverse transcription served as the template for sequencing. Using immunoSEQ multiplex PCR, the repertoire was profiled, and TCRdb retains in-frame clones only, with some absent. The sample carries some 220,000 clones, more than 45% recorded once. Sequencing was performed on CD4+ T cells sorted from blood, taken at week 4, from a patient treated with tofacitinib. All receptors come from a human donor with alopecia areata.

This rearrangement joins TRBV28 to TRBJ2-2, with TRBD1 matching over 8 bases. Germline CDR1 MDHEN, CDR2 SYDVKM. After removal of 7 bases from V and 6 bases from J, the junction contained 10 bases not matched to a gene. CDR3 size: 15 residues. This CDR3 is CASKEQGVKAGELFF. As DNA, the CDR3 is TGTGCCAGCAAGGAACAGGGGGTGAAGGCCGGGGAGCTGTTTTTT.

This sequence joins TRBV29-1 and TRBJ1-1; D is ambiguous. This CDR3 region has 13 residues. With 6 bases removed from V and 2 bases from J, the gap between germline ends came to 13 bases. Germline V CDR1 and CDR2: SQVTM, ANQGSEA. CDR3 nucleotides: TGCAGCGTATCAAGGGTGCTTAACACTGAAGCTTTCTTT. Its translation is CSVSRVLNTEAFF.

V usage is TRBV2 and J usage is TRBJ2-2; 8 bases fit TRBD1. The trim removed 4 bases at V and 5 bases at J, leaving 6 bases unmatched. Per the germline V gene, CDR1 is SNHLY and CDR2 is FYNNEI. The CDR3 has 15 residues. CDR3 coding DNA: TGTGCCAGCAGTGGGACAGGGTTATCGACCGGGGAGCTGTTTTTT. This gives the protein CASSGTGLSTGELFF.

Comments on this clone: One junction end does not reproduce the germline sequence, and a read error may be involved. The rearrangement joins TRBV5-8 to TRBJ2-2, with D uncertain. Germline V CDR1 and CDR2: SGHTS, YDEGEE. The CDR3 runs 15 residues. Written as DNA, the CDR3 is TGCGCCAGCAGCCAAGTTTTGAGGTACACCGGGGAGCTGTTTTTT. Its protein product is CASSQVLRYTGELFF.

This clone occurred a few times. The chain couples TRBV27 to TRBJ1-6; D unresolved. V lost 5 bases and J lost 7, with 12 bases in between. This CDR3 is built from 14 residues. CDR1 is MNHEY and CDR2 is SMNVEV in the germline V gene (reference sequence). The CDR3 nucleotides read TGTGCCAGCAGTCCATCCGGACTGAATTCACCCCTCCACTTT. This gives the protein CASSPSGLNSPLHF.

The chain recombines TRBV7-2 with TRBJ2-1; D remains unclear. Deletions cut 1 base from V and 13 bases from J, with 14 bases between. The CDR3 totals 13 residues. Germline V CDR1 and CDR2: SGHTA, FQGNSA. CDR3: CASSLDPWAAQFF. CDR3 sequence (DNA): TGTGCCAGCAGCTTAGATCCGTGGGCTGCACAGTTCTTC. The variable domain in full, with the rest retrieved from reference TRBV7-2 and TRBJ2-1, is GAGVSQSPSNKVTEKGKDVELRCDPISGHTALYWYRQSLGQGLEFLIYFQGNSAPDKSGLPSDRFSAERTGGSVSTLTIQRTQQEDSAVYLCASSLDPWAAQFFGPGTRLTVL.

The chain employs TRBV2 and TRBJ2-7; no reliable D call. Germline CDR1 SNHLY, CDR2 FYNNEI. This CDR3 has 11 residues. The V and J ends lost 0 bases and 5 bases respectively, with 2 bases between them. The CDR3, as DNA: TGTGCCAGCAGTGAAGCGGACGAGCAGTACTTC. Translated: CASSEADEQYF. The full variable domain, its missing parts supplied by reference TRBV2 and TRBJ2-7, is EPEVTQTPSHQVTQMGQEVILRCVPISNHLYFYWYRQILGQKVEFLVSFYNNEISEKSEIFDDQFSVERPDGSNFTLKIRSTKLEDSAMYFCASSEADEQYFGPGTRLTVT.

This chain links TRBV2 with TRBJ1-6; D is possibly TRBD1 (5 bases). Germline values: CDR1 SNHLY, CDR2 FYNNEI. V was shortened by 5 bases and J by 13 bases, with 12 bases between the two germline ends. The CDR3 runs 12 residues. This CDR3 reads CASSTQGNPLHF. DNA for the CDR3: TGTGCCAGCAGTACCCAGGGTAATCCCCTCCACTTT.